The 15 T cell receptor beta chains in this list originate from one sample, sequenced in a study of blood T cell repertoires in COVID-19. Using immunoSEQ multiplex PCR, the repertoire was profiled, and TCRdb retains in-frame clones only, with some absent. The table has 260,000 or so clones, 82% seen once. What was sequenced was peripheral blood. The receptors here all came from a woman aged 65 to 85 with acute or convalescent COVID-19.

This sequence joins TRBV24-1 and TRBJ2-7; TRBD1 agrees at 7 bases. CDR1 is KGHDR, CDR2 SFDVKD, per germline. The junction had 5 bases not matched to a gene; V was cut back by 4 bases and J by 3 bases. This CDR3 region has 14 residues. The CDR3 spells CATSDRDSLYEQYF. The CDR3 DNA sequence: TGTGCCACCAGTGACCGGGACAGCCTCTACGAGCAGTACTTC.

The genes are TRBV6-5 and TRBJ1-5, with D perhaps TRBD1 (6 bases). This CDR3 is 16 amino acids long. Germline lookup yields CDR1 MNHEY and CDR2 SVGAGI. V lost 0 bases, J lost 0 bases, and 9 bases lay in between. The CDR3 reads CASSYSRGYSNQPQHF. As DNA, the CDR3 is TGTGCCAGCAGTTACTCCAGGGGTTATAGCAATCAGCCCCAGCATTTT.

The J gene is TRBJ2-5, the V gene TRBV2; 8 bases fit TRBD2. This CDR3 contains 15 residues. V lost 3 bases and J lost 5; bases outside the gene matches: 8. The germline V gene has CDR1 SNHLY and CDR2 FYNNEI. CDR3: CASSDTGGTSETQYF. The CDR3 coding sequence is TGTGCCAGCAGTGACACGGGGGGGACGTCCGAGACCCAGTACTTC.

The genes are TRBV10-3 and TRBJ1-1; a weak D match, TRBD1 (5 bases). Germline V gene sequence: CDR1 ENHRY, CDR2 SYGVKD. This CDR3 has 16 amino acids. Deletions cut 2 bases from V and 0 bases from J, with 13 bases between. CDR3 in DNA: TGTGCCATCAGTGAGCTGGCTAAGGGGATGAACACTGAAGCTTTCTTT. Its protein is CAISELAKGMNTEAFF.

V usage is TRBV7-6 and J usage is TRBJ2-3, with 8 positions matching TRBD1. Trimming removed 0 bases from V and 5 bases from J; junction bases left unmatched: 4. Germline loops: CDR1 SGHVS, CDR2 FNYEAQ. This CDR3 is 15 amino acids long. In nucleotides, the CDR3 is TGTGCCAGCAGCTTAGCGTCAGGGGGCCTAGATACGCAGTATTTT. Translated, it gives CASSLASGGLDTQYF.

CDR3: CASPDWDRDYGYTF. The DNA for the CDR3 is TGTGCCAGCCCTGATTGGGACAGGGACTATGGCTACACCTTC. The V call is TRBV7-9, the J call TRBJ1-2; 9 nucleotides line up with TRBD1. CDR3 length: 14 amino acids. V shed 8 bases, J shed 3 bases, and the junction held 7 bases outside the gene matches. Germline CDR1 SEHNR, CDR2 FQNEAQ (reference sequence).

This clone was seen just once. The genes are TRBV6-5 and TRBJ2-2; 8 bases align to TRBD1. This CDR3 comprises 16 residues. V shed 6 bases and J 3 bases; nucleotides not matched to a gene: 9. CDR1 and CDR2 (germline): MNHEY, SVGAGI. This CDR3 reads CASSYDRGAYTGELFF. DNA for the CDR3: TGTGCCAGCAGCTACGACAGGGGCGCTTACACCGGGGAGCTGTTTTTT.

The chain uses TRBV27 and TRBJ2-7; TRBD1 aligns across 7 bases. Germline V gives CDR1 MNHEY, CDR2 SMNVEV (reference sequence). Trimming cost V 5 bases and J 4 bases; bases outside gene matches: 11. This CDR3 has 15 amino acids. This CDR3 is CASSPRGGTLYEQYF. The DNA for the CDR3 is TGTGCCAGCAGTCCCCGAGGGGGCACACTTTACGAGCAGTACTTC.

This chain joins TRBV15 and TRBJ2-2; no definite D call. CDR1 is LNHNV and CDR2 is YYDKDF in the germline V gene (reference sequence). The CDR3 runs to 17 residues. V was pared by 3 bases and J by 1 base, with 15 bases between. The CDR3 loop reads CATSSEITVLNTGELFF. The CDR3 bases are TGTGCCACCAGCAGTGAAATAACAGTGCTGAACACCGGGGAGCTGTTTTTT.

CDR3 nucleotide sequence: TGTGCCAGCAGCTTATCGGGGGGGGAGGTTCAGCCCCAGCATTTT. It codes for CASSLSGGEVQPQHF. The rearrangement uses TRBV7-2 and TRBJ1-5; D is possibly TRBD1 (5 bases). The V end lost 2 bases, the J end lost 6 bases, and 14 bases lay between the germline ends. Per the germline V gene, CDR1 is SGHTA and CDR2 is FQGNSA. This CDR3 has 15 amino acids.

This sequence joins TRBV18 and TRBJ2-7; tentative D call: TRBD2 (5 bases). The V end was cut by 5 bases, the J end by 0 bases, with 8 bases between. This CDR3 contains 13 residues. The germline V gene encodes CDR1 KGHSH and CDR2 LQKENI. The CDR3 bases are TGTGCCAGCTCATCGGGAACCTCCTACGAGCAGTACTTC. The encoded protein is CASSSGTSYEQYF.

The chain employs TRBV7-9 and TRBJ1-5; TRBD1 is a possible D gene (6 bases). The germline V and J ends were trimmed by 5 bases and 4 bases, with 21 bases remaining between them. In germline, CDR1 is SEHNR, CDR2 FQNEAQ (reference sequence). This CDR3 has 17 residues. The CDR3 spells CASSHQMDRAANQPQHF. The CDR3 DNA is TGTGCCAGCAGCCACCAGATGGACAGAGCTGCTAATCAGCCCCAGCATTTT.

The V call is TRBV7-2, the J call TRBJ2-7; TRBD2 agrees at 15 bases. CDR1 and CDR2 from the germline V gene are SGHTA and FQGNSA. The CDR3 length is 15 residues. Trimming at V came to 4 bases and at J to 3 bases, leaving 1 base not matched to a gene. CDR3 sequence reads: CASSSGLAGGYEQYF. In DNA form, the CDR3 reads TGTGCCAGCAGCTCGGGACTAGCGGGGGGCTACGAGCAGTACTTC.

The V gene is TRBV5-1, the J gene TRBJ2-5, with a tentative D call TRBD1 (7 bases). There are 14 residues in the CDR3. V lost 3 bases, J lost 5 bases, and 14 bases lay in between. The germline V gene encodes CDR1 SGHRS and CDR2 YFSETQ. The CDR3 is CASSSGRGEETQYF. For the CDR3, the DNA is TGCGCCAGCAGCTCAGGCAGGGGGGAGGAGACCCAGTACTTC.

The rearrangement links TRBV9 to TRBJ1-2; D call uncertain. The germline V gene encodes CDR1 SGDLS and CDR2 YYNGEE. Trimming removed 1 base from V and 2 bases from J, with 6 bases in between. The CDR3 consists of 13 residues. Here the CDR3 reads CASSVNANYGYTF. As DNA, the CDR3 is TGTGCCAGCAGCGTAAACGCGAACTATGGCTACACCTTC.